The clone carrying this TCR beta chain was counted only a few times. Its matching antigen is unknown. Template switching by 5'RACE produced TCR cDNA, adding a universal primer site and UMIs. TCRdb recomputed calls from the 5' RACE reads with MiXCR, one row per CDR3 protein. Of hundreds of thousands of distinct CDR3 sequences listed, about 14% were seen once; the top ten hold about 14%. This sample is drawn from a study of T cells after yellow fever vaccination. Whole-study context: In the case of low-cell-number fractions, SMART-Seq v4 Ultra Low Input was used for preparation.

Points from the study as a whole: When the response was secondary, it was weaker but reached its peak faster, day 5 versus 15.

This TCR came from a young man who received the YFV17D yellow fever vaccine. The specimen comprised PBMCs, sampled on the day of the yellow fever booster vaccination.

The CDR3 DNA reads TGTGCCAGCAGTGAAGCCACAGATACGCAGTATTTT. It is translated as CASSEATDTQYF. The chain is built from TRBV6-1 and TRBJ2-3; no definite D call. The CDR3 contains 12 residues. Trimming shortened V by 0 bases and J by 2 bases, and 0 bases separated the two germline ends. In germline, CDR1 is MNHNS, CDR2 SASEGT.